The 20 T cell receptor beta chains below were found in one sample sequenced in a study of blood T cell repertoires in COVID-19. TCRdb keeps only in-frame clones here, not all; method: immunoSEQ multiplex PCR. The sample holds approximately 240,000 clones; 70% to 90% are singletons and the top ten take 4% to 4.5%. Sequenced sample: peripheral blood. The receptors were gathered from a man aged 50-59 years with acute or convalescent COVID-19.

The chain carries TRBV5-4 and TRBJ1-1, with D unclear. The CDR3 loop spans 14 amino acids. Germline values: CDR1 SGHNT, CDR2 YYREEE (reference sequence). Between the trimmed V and J ends, which lost 0 bases and 1 base, there was a span of 7 bases. The CDR3 sequence is CASSLGYGNTEAFF. CDR3 DNA: TGTGCCAGCAGCTTGGGGTACGGGAACACTGAAGCTTTCTTT. Full variable domain (outside the CDR3, taken from reference TRBV5-4 and TRBJ1-1): ETGVTQSPTHLIKTRGQQVTLRCSSQSGHNTVSWYQQALGQGPQFIFQYYREEENGRGNFPPRFSGLQFPNYSSELNVNALELDDSALYLCASSLGYGNTEAFFGQGTRLTVV.

The genes are TRBV7-9 and TRBJ2-7; possible D gene TRBD2, 5 bases. Looked up from germline, CDR1 is SEHNR and CDR2 is FQNEAQ (reference sequence). Trimming stripped 5 bases from V and 12 bases from J, with 20 bases between. The CDR3 sequence is 13 residues long. The CDR3 DNA reads as TGTGCCAGCAGCCCCCCGGCCGAGCCCGGAGGGTACTTC. This gives the protein CASSPPAEPGGYF.

The chain links TRBV3-1 (or the pseudogene TRBV3-2) to TRBJ2-2; no definite D call. This CDR3 is 16 amino acids long. In germline, CDR1 is LGHDT, CDR2 YNNKEL (reference sequence). The germline V and J ends were trimmed by 0 bases and 0 bases, with 8 bases remaining between them. The CDR3: CASSQETPTNTGELFF. The CDR3 DNA follows: TGTGCCAGCAGCCAAGAGACACCCACGAACACCGGGGAGCTGTTTTTT.

The chain uses TRBV7-9 and TRBJ1-5; D unresolved. The CDR3 runs 13 residues. Germline lookup yields CDR1 SEHNR and CDR2 FQNEAQ (reference sequence). The V and J ends lost 3 bases and 5 bases respectively, with 8 bases between them. The CDR3 reads CASSLALYQPQHF. DNA of the CDR3: TGTGCCAGCAGCTTGGCCCTCTATCAGCCCCAGCATTTT.

The rearrangement links TRBV18 to TRBJ2-1, with 10 positions matching TRBD2. The CDR3 has 15 amino acids. CDR1 is KGHSH, CDR2 LQKENI, per germline. The trim removed 2 bases at V and 5 bases at J, leaving 3 bases unmatched. The CDR3: CASSPRTSGDNEQFF. CDR3 bases: TGTGCCAGCTCACCAAGGACTAGCGGTGACAATGAGCAGTTCTTC.

J is TRBJ1-6 and V is TRBV30; TRBD1 is a possible D gene (6 bases). CDR1 and CDR2 from the germline V gene are GTSNPN and SVGIG (reference sequence). V lost 0 bases, J lost 5 bases, and 11 bases lay in between. The CDR3 has 15 residues. The CDR3 spells CAWSVGSGDNSPLHF. The CDR3 DNA sequence: TGTGCCTGGAGTGTGGGTTCAGGGGATAATTCACCCCTCCACTTT.

This chain uses TRBV7-8 with TRBJ1-5, with 7 positions matching TRBD1. CDR1 and CDR2 (germline): SGHVS, FQNEAQ. V trimming: 1 base; J trimming: 9 bases; junction bases outside the gene matches: 6. The CDR3 length is 14 residues. The CDR3 bases are TGTGCCAGCAGCTTAGGCCAGGGGGTAACGCCCCAGCATTTT. Its protein is CASSLGQGVTPQHF.

CDR3 in amino acids: CASSPRPENGELFF. The DNA for the CDR3 is TGTGCCAGTAGCCCCCGTCCCGAAAACGGGGAGCTGTTTTTT. The rearrangement uses TRBV25-1 and TRBJ2-2; D remains ambiguous. The CDR3 extends over 14 amino acids. V gave up 9 bases and J gave up 7 bases, with 18 bases separating them. Germline V gene data show CDR1 as MGHDK and CDR2 as SYGVNS.

The chain recombines TRBV27 with TRBJ1-4; D is perhaps TRBD1 (6 bases). V was clipped by 6 bases and J by 0 bases, with 20 bases between them. Germline CDR1 and CDR2: MNHEY and SMNVEV (reference sequence). The CDR3 spans 18 residues. The CDR3 spells CASRKTGTRIATNEKLFF. The DNA of the CDR3 is TGTGCCAGCAGGAAAACCGGGACAAGGATTGCAACTAATGAAAAACTGTTTTTT.

This clone was counted a few times. This rearrangement joins TRBV30 to TRBJ1-1; the D is unclear. The CDR3 sequence is 12 residues long. In germline, CDR1 is GTSNPN, CDR2 SVGIG (reference sequence). Trimming shortened V by 0 bases and J by 2 bases, and 4 bases separated the two germline ends. The CDR3 here is CAWSVYNTEAFF. CDR3 bases: TGTGCCTGGAGTGTGTATAACACTGAAGCTTTCTTT.

This clone came up once. The rearrangement uses TRBV6-6 and TRBJ1-3; D call uncertain. CDR1 is MNHNY, CDR2 SVGAGI, per germline (reference sequence). V lost 7 bases and J 0 bases, leaving 16 bases between the germline ends. The CDR3 totals 16 residues. The DNA for the CDR3 is TGTGCCAGCAATGACCCGGCGAGGCTCTCTGGAAACACCATATATTTT. Translating gives CASNDPARLSGNTIYF.

CDR3 coding DNA: TGCAGCGTTGAAGTACGCCAGGGGAGGGACTACGAGCAGTACTTC. Amino acids: CSVEVRQGRDYEQYF. The rearrangement links TRBV29-1 to TRBJ2-7, with D possibly matching TRBD2 (7 bases). The CDR3 spans 15 residues. Germline CDR1 SQVTM, CDR2 ANQGSEA. V shed 1 base and J shed 3 bases, with 16 bases lying between them.

The rearrangement links TRBV11-2 to TRBJ1-2; 12 positions agree with TRBD1. The trim removed 6 bases at V and 7 bases at J, leaving 6 bases unmatched. The CDR3 sequence is 14 residues long. CDR1 SGHAT and CDR2 FQNNGV come from the germline V gene. CDR3 amino acids: CASRGTGGVGGYTF. CDR3 nucleotides: TGTGCCAGCAGGGGGACAGGGGGCGTCGGTGGCTACACCTTC. Complete variable domain (other parts from reference TRBV11-2 and TRBJ1-2): EAGVAQSPRYKIIEKRQSVAFWCNPISGHATLYWYQQILGQGPKLLIQFQNNGVVDDSQLPKDRFSAERLKGVDSTLKIQPAKLEDSAVYLCASRGTGGVGGYTFGSGTRLTVV.

The V gene is TRBV29-1, the J gene TRBJ2-2, with 7 bases lining up with TRBD2. The V gene's germline CDR1 is SQVTM and CDR2 ANQGSEA. J was trimmed by 1 base and V by 3 bases; bases with no gene match: 5. The length of the CDR3 is 15 residues. The CDR3 is CSVDWASGNTGELFF. CDR3 coding DNA: TGCAGCGTTGATTGGGCTAGCGGGAACACCGGGGAGCTGTTTTTT.

This chain uses TRBV7-6 with TRBJ2-7; D might be TRBD2 (5 bases). V was shortened by 3 bases and J by 3 bases, with 9 bases between the two germline ends. The CDR3 totals 13 residues. Germline-derived CDR1 and CDR2 are SGHVS and FNYEAQ. As DNA, the CDR3 is TGTGCCAGCAGCTTCGAAGGAGGCTACGAGCAGTACTTC. Its translation is CASSFEGGYEQYF.

For the CDR3, the DNA is TGTGCCAGCTCACTTACAGGCGGAACAGGGAGCACTGAAGCTTTCTTT. Translation: CASSLTGGTGSTEAFF. This chain joins TRBV18 and TRBJ1-1; D may be TRBD1 (6 bases). CDR1 is KGHSH and CDR2 is LQKENI in the germline V gene. The CDR3 is 16 residues long. Trimming stripped 4 bases from V and 4 bases from J, with 19 bases between.

V gene TRBV5-1 combines with J gene TRBJ2-1, with D possibly matching TRBD2 (7 bases). Trimming stripped 5 bases from V and 7 bases from J, with 25 bases between. This CDR3 is built from 17 residues. Looked up from germline, CDR1 is SGHRS and CDR2 is YFSETQ. CDR3 coding DNA: TGCGCCAGCAGACTTCAACCCACGGGGGGCCCTAGTAATGAGCAGTTCTTC. This gives the protein CASRLQPTGGPSNEQFF. Supplemented by reference TRBV5-1 and TRBJ2-1, the full variable domain reads KAGVTQTPRYLIKTRGQQVTLSCSPISGHRSVSWYQQTPGQGLQFLFEYFSETQRNKGNFPGRFSGRQFSNSRSEMNVSTLELGDSALYLCASRLQPTGGPSNEQFFGPGTRLTVL.

The chain couples TRBV3-1 (or the pseudogene TRBV3-2) to TRBJ1-2, with 12 nucleotides matching TRBD1. V was pared by 0 bases and J by 13 bases, with 6 bases of the junction left unmatched. CDR3 length equals 14 residues. The germline V gene encodes CDR1 LGHDT and CDR2 YNNKEL (reference sequence). For the CDR3, the DNA is TGTGCCAGCAGCCAAGACCGGGACAGGGGGCTTCCCACCTTC. Translating gives CASSQDRDRGLPTF.

There are a few counts of this clone. V gene TRBV7-9 combines with J gene TRBJ1-1, with D hard to call. Germline CDR1 and CDR2: SEHNR and FQNEAQ (reference sequence). This CDR3 has 17 amino acids. Trimming cost V 0 bases and J 4 bases, with 18 bases left between them. CDR3 sequence (DNA): TGTGCCAGCAGCTTAGCGCCCCGGACTTTTTCGAGCACTGAAGCTTTCTTT. Translating gives CASSLAPRTFSSTEAFF. Variable domain in full (rest from reference TRBV7-9 and TRBJ1-1): DTGVSQNPRHKITKRGQNVTFRCDPISEHNRLYWYRQTLGQGPEFLTYFQNEAQLEKSRLLSDRFSAERPKGSFSTLEIQRTEQGDSAMYLCASSLAPRTFSSTEAFFGQGTRLTVV.

The chain joins TRBV5-8 to TRBJ1-2; TRBD1 matches at 10 bases. The junction had 7 bases not matched to a gene; V was cut back by 0 bases and J by 8 bases. Germline CDR1 SGHTS, CDR2 YDEGEE. The length of the CDR3 is 15 residues. In DNA, the CDR3 is TGTGCCAGCAGCTTGGCGGCCGGACAGGGGGGCGGCTACACCTTC. This gives the protein CASSLAAGQGGGYTF. Based on the CDR3 plus reference TRBV5-8 and TRBJ1-2, the full variable domain is EAGVTQSPTHLIKTRGQQATLRCSPISGHTSVYWYQQALGLGLQFLLWYDEGEERNRGNFPPRFSGRQFPNYSSELNVNALELEDSALYLCASSLAAGQGGGYTFGSGTRLTVV.